These 5 T cell receptor beta chains share one sample of origin, sequenced in a study of T cell responses to AZD1222 COVID-19 vaccine. TCRdb's copy holds only in-frame clones and misses some; the assay was immunoSEQ multiplex PCR. The sample consists of about 76,000 clones, over 75% of them appearing once. The sequencing here drew on peripheral blood, taken on day 0 of MenACWY control vaccination. All receptors come from an adult in good health.

The CDR3 loop is CASSPGTGWSGYTF. CDR3 DNA: TGTGCCAGCAGCCCCGGGACAGGGTGGAGCGGCTACACCTTC. The rearrangement links TRBV7-2 to TRBJ1-2, with 9 bases aligning to TRBD1. J lost 8 bases, V lost 5 bases, and 9 bases had no gene match. The CDR3 is 14 residues long. Germline V gives CDR1 SGHTA, CDR2 FQGNSA.

This sequence joins TRBV30 and TRBJ1-4, with D unclear. CDR3 size: 11 residues. With 4 bases removed from V and 5 bases from J, the gap between germline ends came to 5 bases. The V gene's germline CDR1 is GTSNPN and CDR2 SVGIG (reference sequence). For the CDR3, the DNA is TGTGCCTGGATGGCAAATGAAAAACTGTTTTTT. Translation gives CAWMANEKLFF.

The CDR3 spells CASSRTVNSPLHF. In DNA, the CDR3 is TGTGCCAGTTCTCGGACAGTGAATTCACCCCTCCACTTT. The chain carries TRBV28 and TRBJ1-6, with D possibly being TRBD1 (6 bases). The length of the CDR3 is 13 residues. V lost 9 bases and J lost 7, with 13 bases in between. Germline CDR1 reads MDHEN; CDR2 reads SYDVKM.

The rearrangement links TRBV6-5 to TRBJ1-3, with D possibly being TRBD1 (6 bases). The CDR3 has 14 amino acids. The V gene lost 6 bases and the J gene lost 2 bases, with 11 bases spanning the gap. Germline assignment: CDR1 MNHEY and CDR2 SVGAGI. The CDR3 sequence is CASRLQGTGNTIYF. The CDR3 coding sequence is TGTGCCAGCAGGTTACAGGGTACTGGAAACACCATATATTTT.

This chain uses TRBV5-1 with TRBJ2-7; 11 bases are a match to TRBD1. CDR1 is SGHRS, CDR2 YFSETQ, per germline. Trimming at V came to 0 bases and at J to 3 bases, leaving 2 bases not matched to a gene. The CDR3 contains 15 residues. The CDR3 DNA reads as TGCGCCAGCAGCTTGGGAGGGACAGGGGGCTACGAGCAGTACTTC. The encoded protein is CASSLGGTGGYEQYF. The full variable domain, completed using reference TRBV5-1 and TRBJ2-7, is KAGVTQTPRYLIKTRGQQVTLSCSPISGHRSVSWYQQTPGQGLQFLFEYFSETQRNKGNFPGRFSGRQFSNSRSEMNVSTLELGDSALYLCASSLGGTGGYEQYFGPGTRLTVT.